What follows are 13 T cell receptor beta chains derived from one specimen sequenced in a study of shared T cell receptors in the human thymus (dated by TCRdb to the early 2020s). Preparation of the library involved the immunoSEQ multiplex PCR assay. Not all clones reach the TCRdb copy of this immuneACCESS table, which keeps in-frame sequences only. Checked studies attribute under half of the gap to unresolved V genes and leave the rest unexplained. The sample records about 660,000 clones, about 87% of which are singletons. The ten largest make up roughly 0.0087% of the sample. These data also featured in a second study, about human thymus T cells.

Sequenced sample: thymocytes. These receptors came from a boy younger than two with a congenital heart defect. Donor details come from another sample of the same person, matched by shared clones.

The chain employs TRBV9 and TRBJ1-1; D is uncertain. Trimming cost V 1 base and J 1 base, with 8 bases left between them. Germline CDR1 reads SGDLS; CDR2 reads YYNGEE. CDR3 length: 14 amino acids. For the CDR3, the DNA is TGTGCCAGCAGCGTACTTCCAGGGAACACTGAAGCTTTCTTT. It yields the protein CASSVLPGNTEAFF.

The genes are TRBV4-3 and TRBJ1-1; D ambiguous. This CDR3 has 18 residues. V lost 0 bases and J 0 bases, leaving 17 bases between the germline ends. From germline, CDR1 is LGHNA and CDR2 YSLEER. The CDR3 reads CASSQDSMAALMNTEAFF. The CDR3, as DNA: TGCGCCAGCAGCCAAGATTCCATGGCCGCCCTCATGAACACTGAAGCTTTCTTT.

CDR3 sequence: CASSLVGGEILYNEQFF. As DNA, the CDR3 is TGTGCCAGCAGTTTAGTCGGCGGGGAAATATTGTACAATGAGCAGTTCTTC. The V call is TRBV28, the J call TRBJ2-1; tentatively, D is TRBD2 (6 bases). Trimming removed 2 bases at V and 4 bases at J, with 18 bases between. Germline CDR1 MDHEN, CDR2 SYDVKM. The CDR3 totals 17 residues.

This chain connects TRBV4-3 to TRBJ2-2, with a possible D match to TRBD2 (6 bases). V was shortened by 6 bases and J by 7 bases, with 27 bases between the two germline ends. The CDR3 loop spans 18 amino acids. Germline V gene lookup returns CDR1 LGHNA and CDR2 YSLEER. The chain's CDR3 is CASSRPAWRLAMGGELFF. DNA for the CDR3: TGCGCCAGCAGTCGCCCGGCGTGGAGGCTAGCGATGGGCGGGGAGCTGTTTTTT.

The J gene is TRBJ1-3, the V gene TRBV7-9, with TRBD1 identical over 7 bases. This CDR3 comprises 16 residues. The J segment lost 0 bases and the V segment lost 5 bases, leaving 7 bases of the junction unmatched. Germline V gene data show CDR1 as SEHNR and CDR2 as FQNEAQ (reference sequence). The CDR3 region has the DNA TGTGCCAGCAGCCCGGAGGGACAGACCTCTGGAAACACCATATATTTT. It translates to CASSPEGQTSGNTIYF.

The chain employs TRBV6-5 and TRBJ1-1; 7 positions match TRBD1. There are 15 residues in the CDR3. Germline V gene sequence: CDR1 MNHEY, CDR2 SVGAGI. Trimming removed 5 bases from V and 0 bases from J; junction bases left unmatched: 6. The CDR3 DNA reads TGTGCCAGCAGTATAATACAGGGGATGAACACTGAAGCTTTCTTT. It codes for CASSIIQGMNTEAFF.

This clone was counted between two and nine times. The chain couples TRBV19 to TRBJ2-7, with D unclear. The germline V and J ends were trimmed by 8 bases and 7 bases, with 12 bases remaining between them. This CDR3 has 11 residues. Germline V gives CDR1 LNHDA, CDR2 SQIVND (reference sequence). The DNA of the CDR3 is TGTGCCAGTTCAACATCGAGGGAGCAGTACTTC. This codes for CASSTSREQYF.

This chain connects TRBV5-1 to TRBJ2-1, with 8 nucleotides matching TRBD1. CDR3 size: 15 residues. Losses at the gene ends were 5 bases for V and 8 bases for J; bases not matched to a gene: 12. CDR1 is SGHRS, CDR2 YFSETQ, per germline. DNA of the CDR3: TGCGCCAGCAGAGGGGACAGGCCGGTTTGCGATGAGCAGTTCTTC. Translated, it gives CASRGDRPVCDEQFF.

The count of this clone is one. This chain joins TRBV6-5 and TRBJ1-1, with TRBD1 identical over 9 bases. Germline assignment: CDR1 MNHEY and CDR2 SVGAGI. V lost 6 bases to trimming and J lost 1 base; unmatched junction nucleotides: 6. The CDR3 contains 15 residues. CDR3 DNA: TGTGCCAGCAGATTACAGGGGGCCGCGAACACTGAAGCTTTCTTT. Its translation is CASRLQGAANTEAFF.

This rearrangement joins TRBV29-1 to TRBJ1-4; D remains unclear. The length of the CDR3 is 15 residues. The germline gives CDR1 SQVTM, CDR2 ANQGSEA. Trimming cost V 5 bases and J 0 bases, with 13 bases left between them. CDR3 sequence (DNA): TGCAGCGTTCTTTTGCGCTCTACAACTAATGAAAAACTGTTTTTT. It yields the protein CSVLLRSTTNEKLFF.

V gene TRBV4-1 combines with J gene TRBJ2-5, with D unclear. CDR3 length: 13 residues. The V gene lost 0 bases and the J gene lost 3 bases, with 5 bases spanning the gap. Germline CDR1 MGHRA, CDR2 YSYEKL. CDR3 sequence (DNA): TGCGCCAGCAGCCAAGATCAGGAAGAGACCCAGTACTTC. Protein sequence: CASSQDQEETQYF.

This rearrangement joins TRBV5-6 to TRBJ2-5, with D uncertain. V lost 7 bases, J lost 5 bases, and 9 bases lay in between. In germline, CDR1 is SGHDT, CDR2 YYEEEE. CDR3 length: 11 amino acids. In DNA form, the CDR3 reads TGTGCCAGCTCCCACGCGGAGACCCAGTACTTC. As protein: CASSHAETQYF.

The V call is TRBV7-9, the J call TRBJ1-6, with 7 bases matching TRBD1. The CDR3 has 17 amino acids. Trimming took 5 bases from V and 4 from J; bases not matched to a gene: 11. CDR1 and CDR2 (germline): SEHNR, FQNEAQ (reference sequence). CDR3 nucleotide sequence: TGTGCCAGCAGCCCAATCCGGGACAGCGGTTATAATTCACCCCTCCACTTT. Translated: CASSPIRDSGYNSPLHF.